These 8 T cell receptor beta chains share one sample of origin, sequenced in a study of PD-1 blockade in classical Hodgkin lymphoma. Produced via immunoSEQ multiplex PCR; TCRdb's table is partial and in-frame only. The sample consists of tens of thousands of clones, 88% of them appearing once. Time point of the sample: newly diagnosed, previously untreated cHL patient sample. From thawed PBMCs, CD4+ T cells were purified using magnetic negative selection. Sequenced input: CD4+ T cells from blood. These receptors were obtained from a human donor with classical Hodgkin lymphoma.

The rearrangement links TRBV19 to TRBJ1-4; D is uncertain. The CDR3 extends over 12 amino acids. The germline CDR1 and CDR2 sequences are LNHDA and SQIVND (reference sequence). The V gene lost 4 bases and the J gene lost 4 bases, with 4 bases spanning the gap. DNA of the CDR3: TGTGCCAGTAGTACCATTAATGAAAAACTGTTTTTT. Amino acids: CASSTINEKLFF.

This sequence joins TRBV5-1 and TRBJ1-3; possible D gene TRBD1, 6 bases. CDR1 SGHRS and CDR2 YFSETQ come from the germline V gene. Trimming took off 4 bases at V and 7 bases at J, with 24 bases between the two ends. The CDR3 totals 17 residues. CDR3 nucleotides: TGCGCCAGCAGCCTCGGAGCCGGGACACCAAACGGCAACACCATATATTTT. It codes for CASSLGAGTPNGNTIYF.

V and J are TRBV19 and TRBJ1-1; D is perhaps TRBD1 (6 bases). The V and J ends lost 5 bases and 3 bases respectively, with 16 bases between them. The germline gives CDR1 LNHDA, CDR2 SQIVND (reference sequence). The CDR3 extends over 15 amino acids. This chain's CDR3 is CASSSPHRDHTEAFF. The CDR3 bases are TGTGCCAGTAGTTCCCCACACAGGGATCACACTGAAGCTTTCTTT.

This chain uses TRBV28 with TRBJ1-6; no clear D gene. The CDR3 loop spans 14 amino acids. Per the germline V gene, CDR1 is MDHEN and CDR2 is SYDVKM. The V end lost 3 bases, the J end lost 3 bases, and 6 bases lay between the germline ends. CDR3 amino acids: CASSLENYNSPLHF. The CDR3 DNA follows: TGTGCCAGCAGTTTGGAGAACTATAATTCACCCCTCCACTTT.

The chain links TRBV29-1 to TRBJ2-5; 7 bases are a match to TRBD2. Germline CDR1 is SQVTM and CDR2 is ANQGSEA. V shed 4 bases, J shed 5 bases, and the junction held 7 bases outside the gene matches. There are 13 residues in the CDR3. The CDR3 sequence: CSVGGRMVETQYF. Here the CDR3 DNA reads TGCAGCGTTGGCGGGAGAATGGTCGAGACCCAGTACTTC.

The chain carries TRBV7-6 and TRBJ2-1; 9 bases agree with TRBD2. Germline V CDR1 and CDR2: SGHVS, FNYEAQ. The CDR3 loop spans 16 amino acids. V lost 5 bases, J lost 6 bases, and 11 bases stayed unmatched. This CDR3 is CASSARTAGGGNEQFF. In DNA form, the CDR3 reads TGTGCCAGCAGCGCCCGTACGGCGGGGGGGGGCAATGAGCAGTTCTTC. Full variable domain (missing parts from reference TRBV7-6 and TRBJ2-1): GAGVSQSPRYKVTKRGQDVALRCDPISGHVSLYWYRQALGQGPEFLTYFNYEAQQDKSGLPNDRFSAERPEGSISTLTIQRTEQRDSAMYRCASSARTAGGGNEQFFGPGTRLTVL.

V is TRBV7-9 and J is TRBJ1-2, with TRBD1 as a possible D gene (5 bases). Deletions cut 0 bases from V and 5 bases from J, with 7 bases between. The CDR3 has 13 residues. CDR1 and CDR2 from the germline V gene are SEHNR and FQNEAQ (reference sequence). CDR3 sequence: CASSLARGYGYTF. In DNA, the CDR3 is TGTGCCAGCAGCTTAGCTCGGGGGTATGGCTACACCTTC.

The gene calls are TRBV7-2 and TRBJ1-1; D gene unclear. The CDR3 extends over 16 amino acids. V was pared by 1 base and J by 0 bases, with 12 bases between. Per germline, CDR1 SGHTA and CDR2 FQGNSA. CDR3 region: CASSLGNRHMNTEAFF. The CDR3 DNA reads TGTGCCAGCAGCTTAGGCAATAGACACATGAACACTGAAGCTTTCTTT. Combining the CDR3 with reference TRBV7-2 and TRBJ1-1 gives the whole variable domain GAGVSQSPSNKVTEKGKDVELRCDPISGHTALYWYRQSLGQGLEFLIYFQGNSAPDKSGLPSDRFSAERTGGSVSTLTIQRTQQEDSAVYLCASSLGNRHMNTEAFFGQGTRLTVV.